A single sample is the source of the 24 T cell receptor beta chains below, sequenced in a study of cytomegalovirus exposure and HLA in healthy donors (dated 2017 in TCRdb). Receptor libraries were prepared by the immunoSEQ multiplex PCR assay. The multiplex PCR relied on a mix of 60 forward primers for TCR Vbeta segments and 13 reverse primers for TCR Jbeta segments. The clones in this table, taken by TCRdb from immuneACCESS, are in-frame only. Not every clone is retained; where verified, under half of the shortfall comes from an unresolved V gene, and the cause of the rest is unknown. The table for this sample lists 95,000 to 100,000 clones; 75% of them were counted only once. The ten largest clones capture more than 9% of the sample. Material for sequencing was PBMCs. Receptors originate from a man aged 50 or older in good health and CMV-seronegative.

The gene calls are TRBV7-3 and TRBJ2-7, with a weak D call TRBD1 (7 bases). CDR1 is SGHTA and CDR2 is FQGTGA in the germline V gene. V dropped 6 bases and J dropped 3 bases, with 18 bases sitting between them. The CDR3 totals 15 residues. CDR3 coding DNA: TGTGCCAGCAGTTCTTGGACAGGAGGGAACTACGAGCAGTACTTC. Amino acids: CASSSWTGGNYEQYF.

The chain employs TRBV7-8 and TRBJ1-6; the match to TRBD1 covers 7 bases. Germline trimming cut 9 bases from V and 9 bases from J; bases unmatched to any gene: 8. Germline lookup yields CDR1 SGHVS and CDR2 FQNEAQ. CDR3 length equals 13 residues. The CDR3 region is CASRQGSGSPLHF. The CDR3 coding sequence is TGTGCCAGTCGACAGGGTAGTGGTTCACCCCTCCACTTT.

This chain uses TRBV6-6 with TRBJ2-7; D remains ambiguous. V lost 6 bases and J 6 bases, leaving 12 bases between the germline ends. The CDR3 has 12 residues. Germline V gene data show CDR1 as MNHNY and CDR2 as SVGAGI (reference sequence). The CDR3 spells CASRASVSEQYF. CDR3 coding DNA: TGTGCCAGCAGAGCCTCGGTCTCCGAGCAGTACTTC.

This clone was seen just once. This chain joins TRBV6-5 and TRBJ2-7, with TRBD1 identical over 10 bases. The junction had 12 bases not matched to a gene; V was cut back by 6 bases and J by 7 bases. CDR3 length: 15 amino acids. Germline loops: CDR1 MNHEY, CDR2 SVGAGI. The CDR3 DNA is TGTGCCAGCAGCCCCCGTCGACAGGGGGCGGAGGAGCAGTACTTC. Protein: CASSPRRQGAEEQYF.

The chain is built from TRBV4-2 and TRBJ1-4; D might be TRBD1 (6 bases). The germline V gene has CDR1 LGHNA and CDR2 YNFKEQ. The CDR3 loop spans 17 amino acids. Trimming cost V 0 bases and J 4 bases, with 15 bases left between them. The CDR3 sequence: CASSQDLMGGGNEKLFF. Here the CDR3 DNA reads TGTGCCAGCAGCCAAGATCTGATGGGAGGGGGTAATGAAAAACTGTTTTTT.

The V call is TRBV2, the J call TRBJ2-5, with D possibly being TRBD2 (5 bases). This CDR3 comprises 12 residues. The germline gives CDR1 SNHLY, CDR2 FYNNEI. The V gene lost 7 bases and the J gene lost 7 bases, with 13 bases spanning the gap. In DNA form, the CDR3 reads TGTGCCAGCACGGAACAGCGGTGGACCCAGTACTTC. Amino acid sequence: CASTEQRWTQYF.

This clone has only a few counts. The rearrangement links TRBV5-6 to TRBJ1-1, with 7 bases fitting TRBD1. This CDR3 region has 13 residues. The V gene's germline CDR1 is SGHDT and CDR2 YYEEEE. Trimming removed 0 bases from V and 8 bases from J; junction bases left unmatched: 4. CDR3 residues: CASSLVAGGEAFF. As DNA, the CDR3 is TGTGCCAGCAGCTTGGTGGCAGGGGGAGAAGCTTTCTTT.

The chain is built from TRBV9 and TRBJ2-5, with D perhaps TRBD2 (5 bases). The germline V and J ends were trimmed by 0 bases and 4 bases, with 10 bases remaining between them. Per the germline V gene, CDR1 is SGDLS and CDR2 is YYNGEE. The CDR3 spans 14 residues. Written as DNA, the CDR3 is TGTGCCAGCAGCGTAGCGCCTAGCAGAGAGACCCAGTACTTC. Residues: CASSVAPSRETQYF.

The V and J genes are TRBV5-4 and TRBJ2-7, with 7 bases matching TRBD2. Trimming took 0 bases from V and 3 from J; bases not matched to a gene: 9. From germline, CDR1 is SGHNT and CDR2 YYREEE (reference sequence). The CDR3 covers 16 residues. The CDR3 nucleotides read TGTGCCAGCAGCTTGGGAGCGGGGCAGGGAGGCTACGAGCAGTACTTC. Its protein is CASSLGAGQGGYEQYF.

This clone was seen a handful of times. V and J are TRBV27 and TRBJ2-1; D gene ambiguous. This CDR3 is built from 13 residues. Germline CDR1 MNHEY, CDR2 SMNVEV (reference sequence). Trimming left V 4 bases short and J 5 bases short, with 9 bases between. The CDR3 DNA is TGTGCCAGCAGTTCAAAGCCCCACAATGAGCAGTTCTTC. This encodes CASSSKPHNEQFF.

Points on this clone: The limits of the CDR3 on the DNA are not certain, so only TCRdb's listed CDR3 is given. The rearrangement joins TRBV20-1 to TRBJ1-2. Germline lookup yields CDR1 DFQATT and CDR2 SNEGSKA (reference sequence). The CDR3 region is 10 residues in length, termini included. CDR3 sequence reads: CSAFFGSGTF.

This rearrangement joins TRBV5-4 to TRBJ2-3; TRBD2 agrees at 8 bases. The CDR3 length is 13 residues. Germline loops: CDR1 SGHNT, CDR2 YYREEE (reference sequence). J lost 4 bases, V lost 4 bases, and 2 bases had no gene match. DNA of the CDR3: TGTGCCAGCAGCGAGGGACTAGCAGATACGCAGTATTTT. Translation gives CASSEGLADTQYF.

The rearrangement links TRBV30 to TRBJ2-1; 9 nucleotides match TRBD2. The CDR3 is 14 residues long. Germline-derived CDR1 and CDR2 are GTSNPN and SVGIG (reference sequence). Trimming took 2 bases from V and 7 from J; bases not matched to a gene: 6. DNA for the CDR3: TGTGCCTGGAGTAGGGGCGGGGGGGCAAATGAGCAGTTCTTC. Its translation: CAWSRGGGANEQFF.

This clone was seen once. The chain employs TRBV29-1 and TRBJ2-6, with 12 bases fitting TRBD1. The CDR3 extends over 16 amino acids. Trimming cost V 5 bases and J 2 bases; bases outside gene matches: 4. Germline V gene lookup returns CDR1 SQVTM and CDR2 ANQGSEA. CDR3 sequence: CSVSGTGGAGANVLTF. The CDR3 DNA is TGCAGCGTTTCCGGGACAGGGGGCGCTGGGGCCAACGTCCTGACTTTC.

The V call is TRBV4-2, the J call TRBJ2-2, with 7 bases identical to TRBD1. CDR3 length: 13 residues. Germline V gene lookup returns CDR1 LGHNA and CDR2 YNFKEQ. Trimming removed 1 base from V and 10 bases from J; junction bases left unmatched: 3. In DNA, the CDR3 is TGTGCCAGCAGCCAAGTTGGACAGGAGGAGCTGTTTTTT. Protein: CASSQVGQEELFF.

V and J are TRBV18 and TRBJ1-2, with 11 bases fitting TRBD1. This CDR3 has 14 amino acids. CDR1 is KGHSH, CDR2 LQKENI, per germline. V lost 6 bases, J lost 8 bases, and 8 bases stayed unmatched. The CDR3 sequence: CASSRDRGSGGYTF. The CDR3 DNA reads as TGTGCCAGCTCCCGGGACAGGGGGTCTGGGGGCTACACCTTC.

The chain joins TRBV5-1 to TRBJ1-3; D ambiguous. This CDR3 spans 18 amino acids. With 5 bases removed from V and 4 bases from J, the gap between germline ends came to 25 bases. In germline, CDR1 is SGHRS, CDR2 YFSETQ. The CDR3 coding sequence is TGCGCCAGCAGGAAAAGCACCGTAGGGAGGATCGAGGGAAACACCATATATTTT. Translated, it gives CASRKSTVGRIEGNTIYF.

The chain has TRBV7-2 and TRBJ2-1; D possibly corresponds to TRBD2 (6 bases). Trimming cost V 1 base and J 5 bases, with 12 bases left between them. The CDR3 consists of 15 residues. Germline assignment: CDR1 SGHTA and CDR2 FQGNSA. In nucleotides, the CDR3 is TGTGCCAGCAGCTTAGACAGCCGACTAGACAATGAGCAGTTCTTC. Encoded protein: CASSLDSRLDNEQFF.

The chain links TRBV6-1 to TRBJ1-4; no reliable D call. With 3 bases removed from V and 4 bases from J, the gap between germline ends came to 12 bases. The CDR3 spans 15 residues. Germline V lookup: CDR1 MNHNS, CDR2 SASEGT. The CDR3: CASSDSGSLNEKLFF. DNA of the CDR3: TGTGCCAGCAGTGATTCTGGGAGCCTTAATGAAAAACTGTTTTTT.

This clone was seen a handful of times. The chain recombines TRBV29-1 with TRBJ2-3; 9 bases line up with TRBD2. J lost 1 base, V lost 6 bases, and 2 bases had no gene match. The V gene's germline CDR1 is SQVTM and CDR2 ANQGSEA. The CDR3 has 13 amino acids. CDR3 sequence (DNA): TGCAGCGTGCCTAGCGGGGGCACAGATACGCAGTATTTT. It codes for CSVPSGGTDTQYF.

This chain joins TRBV30 and TRBJ1-1, with 8 bases fitting TRBD1. The V segment lost 4 bases and the J segment 4 bases; nucleotides outside the gene matches: 11. Germline lookup yields CDR1 GTSNPN and CDR2 SVGIG (reference sequence). There are 15 residues in the CDR3. CDR3 protein: CAWKPLDRVVTEAFF. Here the CDR3 DNA reads TGTGCCTGGAAACCTCTGGACAGGGTAGTCACTGAAGCTTTCTTT. The full variable domain, its missing parts supplied by reference TRBV30 and TRBJ1-1, is SQTIHQWPATLVQPVGSPLSLECTVEGTSNPNLYWYRQAAGRGLQLLFYSVGIGQISSEVPQNLSASRPQDRQFILSSKKLLLSDSGFYLCAWKPLDRVVTEAFFGQGTRLTVV.

The V and J genes are TRBV7-2 and TRBJ1-2, with D possibly matching TRBD1 (5 bases). Germline CDR1 reads SGHTA; CDR2 reads FQGNSA. The CDR3 is made up of 16 amino acids. V was pared by 0 bases and J by 0 bases, with 11 bases between. The CDR3 nucleotides read TGTGCCAGCAGCTTAGCAGTGACAGACGCTAACTATGGCTACACCTTC. Protein sequence: CASSLAVTDANYGYTF.

The gene calls are TRBV30 and TRBJ1-4, with 7 bases fitting TRBD1. V trimming: 1 base; J trimming: 8 bases; junction bases outside the gene matches: 1. The CDR3 consists of 12 residues. Germline-derived CDR1 and CDR2 are GTSNPN and SVGIG (reference sequence). CDR3 DNA: TGTGCCTGGAGTGGAGGGGGCGAAAAACTGTTTTTT. The encoded protein is CAWSGGGEKLFF.

The V and J genes are TRBV4-2 and TRBJ1-4, with 7 nucleotides matching TRBD1. The germline CDR1 and CDR2 sequences are LGHNA and YNFKEQ. Trimming cost V 2 bases and J 4 bases; bases outside gene matches: 1. The CDR3 is 14 residues long. The CDR3 sequence: CASSQRDSNEKLFF. In DNA, the CDR3 is TGTGCCAGCAGCCAACGGGACAGTAATGAAAAACTGTTTTTT.